This is a list of T cell receptor beta chains from one sample in a study of regulatory T cells in long-lasting Graves disease. Each CDR3 protein is one row after TCRdb ran MiXCR on the multiplex PCR reads. The table shows approximately 300,000 distinct CDR3 sequences, with about 20% occurring only once. Sequences were derived from peripheral blood mononuclear cells (PBMCs), sampled at new diagnosis, from a patient treated with antithyroid drugs. Source of these receptors: a female donor with Graves disease. The CDR3 runs from the conserved cysteine through the conserved F or W. Each record gives: J gene, clone size, V gene, D gene, CDR3 length, CDR3 protein, CDR3 DNA. D genes are given only for firm matches. Some rows mark clone size as missing; the rest say once, few, many or name a class of expanded clone.

j_gene: TRBJ1-4; abundance: many; v_gene: TRBV3-1; d_gene: .; len: 12; CDR3aa: CASSPFTGSLFF; CDR3nt: TGTGCCAGCAGCCCCTTCACCGGTTCCCTGTTTTTT
j_gene: TRBJ1-4; abundance: many; v_gene: TRBV27; d_gene: TRBD1; len: 15; CDR3aa: CASSLHRGKNEKLFF; CDR3nt: TGTGCCAGCAGTTTACACAGGGGGAAGAATGAAAAACTGTTTTTT
j_gene: TRBJ2-7; abundance: .; v_gene: TRBV20-1; d_gene: TRBD2; len: 17; CDR3aa: CSARAGTSGAHRDEQYF; CDR3nt: TGCAGTGCTAGGGCCGGGACTAGCGGGGCTCACCGCGACGAGCAGTACTTC
j_gene: TRBJ1-2; abundance: many; v_gene: TRBV30; d_gene: .; len: 14; CDR3aa: CAWSGTGPRSGYTF; CDR3nt: TGTGCCTGGAGCGGTACCGGGCCCCGGAGTGGCTACACCTTC
j_gene: TRBJ1-6; abundance: .; v_gene: TRBV25-1; d_gene: .; len: 14; CDR3aa: CASRGAWVNSPLHF; CDR3nt: TGTGCCAGCAGGGGAGCGTGGGTGAATTCACCCCTCCACTTT
j_gene: TRBJ2-7; abundance: many; v_gene: TRBV30; d_gene: .; len: 12; CDR3aa: CAWSKPAGEQYF; CDR3nt: TGTGCCTGGAGTAAACCGGCGGGGGAGCAGTACTTC
j_gene: TRBJ2-1; abundance: many; v_gene: TRBV28; d_gene: TRBD2; len: 15; CDR3aa: CASSLTSVDYNEQFF; CDR3nt: TGTGCCAGCAGTTTAACTAGCGTGGACTACAATGAGCAGTTCTTC
j_gene: TRBJ2-7; abundance: many; v_gene: TRBV4-1; d_gene: TRBD1; len: 14; CDR3aa: CASSEGQGPYEQYF; CDR3nt: TGCGCCAGCAGCGAGGGACAGGGACCCTACGAGCAGTACTTC
j_gene: TRBJ2-7; abundance: many; v_gene: TRBV2; d_gene: .; len: 13; CDR3aa: CASRGTITYEQYF; CDR3nt: TGTGCCAGCAGAGGGACGATTACCTACGAGCAGTACTTC
j_gene: TRBJ2-1; abundance: many; v_gene: TRBV11-2; d_gene: .; len: 12; CDR3aa: CASSVLSNEQFF; CDR3nt: TGTGCCAGCAGCGTTTTATCCAATGAGCAGTTCTTC
j_gene: TRBJ1-2; abundance: many; v_gene: TRBV27; d_gene: .; len: 13; CDR3aa: CASSYGGFRGYTF; CDR3nt: TGTGCCAGCAGTTATGGGGGCTTCAGGGGCTACACCTTC
j_gene: TRBJ1-1; abundance: many; v_gene: TRBV5-1; d_gene: .; len: 14; CDR3aa: CASSFGNPNTEAFF; CDR3nt: TGCGCCAGCAGTTTCGGCAACCCGAACACTGAAGCTTTCTTT
j_gene: TRBJ2-4; abundance: many; v_gene: TRBV5-6; d_gene: .; len: 16; CDR3aa: CASSLELAGAKNIQYF; CDR3nt: TGTGCCAGCAGCTTGGAGCTGGCAGGAGCCAAAAACATTCAGTACTTC
j_gene: TRBJ1-5; abundance: many; v_gene: TRBV28; d_gene: .; len: 15; CDR3aa: CASSYTQNRASPQHF; CDR3nt: TGTGCCAGCAGTTACACCCAAAATAGAGCGTCGCCCCAGCATTTT
j_gene: TRBJ2-5; abundance: many; v_gene: TRBV4-2; d_gene: TRBD2; len: 15; CDR3aa: CASSQGAGGGETQYF; CDR3nt: TGTGCCAGCAGCCAAGGGGCGGGAGGTGGAGAGACCCAGTACTTC
j_gene: TRBJ2-5; abundance: .; v_gene: TRBV5-1; d_gene: .; len: 12; CDR3aa: CASRTVQETQYF; CDR3nt: TGCGCCAGCCGGACGGTACAAGAGACCCAGTACTTC
j_gene: TRBJ2-1; abundance: many; v_gene: TRBV28; d_gene: TRBD2; len: 12; CDR3aa: CASSPSGSWQFF; CDR3nt: TGTGCCAGCAGTCCAAGCGGGAGCTGGCAGTTCTTC
j_gene: TRBJ2-7; abundance: many; v_gene: TRBV7-6; d_gene: .; len: 15; CDR3aa: CASSRFGMSSYEQYF; CDR3nt: TGTGCCAGCAGCCGGTTTGGGATGAGCTCCTACGAGCAGTACTTC
j_gene: TRBJ2-7; abundance: .; v_gene: TRBV7-9; d_gene: TRBD1; len: 14; CDR3aa: CASGKQGPSYEQYF; CDR3nt: TGTGCCAGCGGAAAACAGGGGCCCTCCTACGAGCAGTACTTC
j_gene: TRBJ2-5; abundance: many; v_gene: TRBV28; d_gene: .; len: 14; CDR3aa: CASSNPGPGETQYF; CDR3nt: TGTGCCAGCAGTAACCCGGGGCCTGGAGAGACCCAGTACTTC
j_gene: TRBJ2-7; abundance: many; v_gene: TRBV27; d_gene: .; len: 15; CDR3aa: CASSPQPLSNYEQYF; CDR3nt: TGTGCCAGCTCACCCCAGCCCCTTTCCAACTACGAGCAGTACTTC
j_gene: TRBJ1-1; abundance: .; v_gene: TRBV11-2; d_gene: TRBD1; len: 15; CDR3aa: CASSRDRGQWTEAFF; CDR3nt: TGTGCCAGCAGCCGGGACAGGGGGCAGTGGACTGAAGCTTTCTTT
j_gene: TRBJ2-3; abundance: .; v_gene: TRBV6-2/TRBV6-3; d_gene: TRBD2; len: 17; CDR3aa: CASSEAGTSGRADTQYF; CDR3nt: TGTGCCAGCAGTGAAGCGGGGACTAGCGGGAGGGCAGATACGCAGTATTTT
j_gene: TRBJ1-4; abundance: few; v_gene: TRBV19; d_gene: TRBD1; len: 15; CDR3aa: CASSSGGGYHEKLFF; CDR3nt: TGTGCCAGTAGCTCCGGAGGGGGCTACCATGAAAAACTGTTTTTT
j_gene: TRBJ2-5; abundance: many; v_gene: TRBV10-2; d_gene: TRBD2; len: 14; CDR3aa: CASRQGTSVETQYF; CDR3nt: TGCGCCAGCAGACAAGGGACTAGCGTAGAGACCCAGTACTTC
j_gene: TRBJ2-2; abundance: many; v_gene: TRBV15; d_gene: .; len: 14; CDR3aa: CATSIGREAGELFF; CDR3nt: TGTGCCACCAGCATAGGCAGGGAGGCCGGGGAGCTGTTTTTT
j_gene: TRBJ2-5; abundance: many; v_gene: TRBV29-1; d_gene: TRBD2; len: 13; CDR3aa: CSVQTSAKETQYF; CDR3nt: TGCAGCGTGCAGACTAGCGCAAAAGAGACCCAGTACTTC
j_gene: TRBJ2-2; abundance: many; v_gene: TRBV11-2; d_gene: .; len: 14; CDR3aa: CASSLAPSTGELFF; CDR3nt: TGTGCCAGCAGCTTAGCACCGAGTACCGGGGAGCTGTTTTTT
j_gene: TRBJ2-1; abundance: many; v_gene: TRBV2; d_gene: TRBD2; len: 17; CDR3aa: CASRDTSGETSYNEQFF; CDR3nt: TGTGCCAGCAGGGACACTAGCGGGGAAACCTCCTACAATGAGCAGTTCTTC
j_gene: TRBJ2-7; abundance: many; v_gene: TRBV9; d_gene: .; len: 14; CDR3aa: CASSVAPGSNEQYF; CDR3nt: TGTGCCAGCAGCGTAGCTCCAGGGTCGAACGAGCAGTACTTC
j_gene: TRBJ2-1; abundance: few; v_gene: TRBV7-9; d_gene: .; len: 18; CDR3aa: CASSDIPQRVKSYNEQFF; CDR3nt: TGTGCCAGCAGCGACATCCCTCAGAGGGTAAAATCATACAATGAGCAGTTCTTC
j_gene: TRBJ1-1; abundance: many; v_gene: TRBV27; d_gene: .; len: 15; CDR3aa: CASSSLTLGDTEAFF; CDR3nt: TGTGCCAGCAGTTCCTTGACCCTTGGGGACACTGAAGCTTTCTTT
j_gene: TRBJ2-1; abundance: many; v_gene: TRBV12-3/TRBV12-4; d_gene: TRBD2; len: 16; CDR3aa: CATRTSGGVSYNEQFF; CDR3nt: TGTGCCACGAGGACTAGCGGGGGGGTCTCCTACAATGAGCAGTTCTTC
j_gene: TRBJ1-2; abundance: many; v_gene: TRBV12-3/TRBV12-4; d_gene: .; len: 15; CDR3aa: CASSLAPVTNYGYTF; CDR3nt: TGTGCCAGCAGTTTAGCCCCCGTTACAAACTATGGCTACACCTTC
j_gene: TRBJ2-1; abundance: many; v_gene: TRBV7-3; d_gene: .; len: 15; CDR3aa: CASSLLDDGAGEQFF; CDR3nt: TGTGCCAGCAGCTTATTGGACGACGGGGCGGGTGAGCAGTTCTTC
j_gene: TRBJ2-2; abundance: once; v_gene: TRBV3-1; d_gene: .; len: 15; CDR3aa: CASSQMEGNTGELFF; CDR3nt: TGTGCCAGCAGCCAAATGGAGGGGAACACCGGGGAGCTGTTTTTT
j_gene: TRBJ2-1; abundance: many; v_gene: TRBV11-2; d_gene: .; len: 13; CDR3aa: CADEGEYNNEQFF; CDR3nt: TGTGCCGATGAGGGGGAGTATAACAATGAGCAGTTCTTC
j_gene: TRBJ2-4; abundance: .; v_gene: TRBV3-1; d_gene: TRBD1; len: 16; CDR3aa: CASSYRDRVFGNIQYF; CDR3nt: TGTGCCAGCAGCTACCGGGACAGGGTATTCGGAAACATTCAGTACTTC
j_gene: TRBJ2-6; abundance: .; v_gene: TRBV7-2; d_gene: TRBD1; len: 17; CDR3aa: CASSSGPQGAGANVLTF; CDR3nt: TGTGCCAGCAGCTCAGGTCCCCAGGGGGCTGGGGCCAACGTCCTGACTTTC
j_gene: TRBJ2-7; abundance: many; v_gene: TRBV5-1; d_gene: TRBD2; len: 18; CDR3aa: CASSLDTRTSGRWYEQYF; CDR3nt: TGCGCCAGCAGCTTGGATACCCGCACTAGCGGGAGGTGGTACGAGCAGTACTTC
j_gene: TRBJ2-1; abundance: few; v_gene: TRBV19; d_gene: TRBD2; len: 15; CDR3aa: CASSKSGRGIGEQFF; CDR3nt: TGTGCCAGTAGCAAAAGCGGGAGGGGGATTGGTGAGCAGTTCTTC
j_gene: TRBJ1-1; abundance: .; v_gene: TRBV12-3/TRBV12-4; d_gene: .; len: 15; CDR3aa: CASSPTPQGQGQAFF; CDR3nt: TGTGCCAGCAGTCCGACCCCCCAGGGCCAGGGGCAAGCTTTCTTT
j_gene: TRBJ1-2; abundance: many; v_gene: TRBV20-1; d_gene: .; len: 14; CDR3aa: CSARDPGGGDDYTF; CDR3nt: TGCAGTGCTAGAGACCCGGGAGGGGGGGATGACTACACCTTC
j_gene: TRBJ1-2; abundance: many; v_gene: TRBV5-1; d_gene: .; len: 14; CDR3aa: CASSSYTGPEGYTF; CDR3nt: TGCGCCAGCAGCTCCTATACAGGGCCTGAGGGCTACACCTTC
j_gene: TRBJ1-2; abundance: many; v_gene: TRBV10-3; d_gene: .; len: 14; CDR3aa: CAISELGTAGGYTF; CDR3nt: TGTGCCATCAGTGAGCTAGGAACCGCTGGGGGCTACACCTTC
j_gene: TRBJ2-1; abundance: .; v_gene: TRBV27; d_gene: TRBD2; len: 15; CDR3aa: CASSVSSGSAIEQFF; CDR3nt: TGTGCCAGCAGTGTGTCTAGCGGGAGTGCTATTGAGCAGTTCTTC
j_gene: TRBJ1-5; abundance: many; v_gene: TRBV20-1; d_gene: .; len: 16; CDR3aa: CSASGEDSLSNQPQHF; CDR3nt: TGCAGTGCTAGCGGGGAGGACAGTCTTAGCAATCAGCCCCAGCATTTT
j_gene: TRBJ1-2; abundance: many; v_gene: TRBV27; d_gene: .; len: 15; CDR3aa: CASRTAGTPNYGYTF; CDR3nt: TGTGCCAGCAGAACGGCGGGGACTCCTAACTATGGCTACACCTTC
j_gene: TRBJ2-1; abundance: many; v_gene: TRBV20-1; d_gene: TRBD2; len: 15; CDR3aa: CSATGLAWSYNEQFF; CDR3nt: TGCAGTGCTACGGGACTAGCTTGGTCCTACAATGAGCAGTTCTTC
j_gene: TRBJ1-3; abundance: many; v_gene: TRBV19; d_gene: .; len: 13; CDR3aa: CASSMSSGNTIYF; CDR3nt: TGTGCCAGTAGTATGAGCTCTGGAAACACCATATATTTT
j_gene: TRBJ2-5; abundance: many; v_gene: TRBV13; d_gene: TRBD2; len: 16; CDR3aa: CASSTHASGRVETQYF; CDR3nt: TGTGCCAGCAGCACTCACGCTAGCGGGAGGGTTGAGACCCAGTACTTC
j_gene: TRBJ1-1; abundance: .; v_gene: TRBV29-1; d_gene: .; len: 11; CDR3aa: CSVDRGGEAFF; CDR3nt: TGCAGCGTTGATCGGGGTGGGGAAGCTTTCTTT
j_gene: TRBJ2-7; abundance: many; v_gene: TRBV20-1; d_gene: TRBD1; len: 13; CDR3aa: CSANRGTAYEQYF; CDR3nt: TGCAGTGCCAACCGAGGGACAGCCTACGAGCAGTACTTC
j_gene: TRBJ2-6; abundance: many; v_gene: TRBV19; d_gene: .; len: 15; CDR3aa: CASRIQDSGANVLTF; CDR3nt: TGTGCCAGTAGGATACAGGACTCTGGGGCCAACGTCCTGACTTTC